This entry features one T cell receptor (beta chain) sequence. This record comes from a study of blood T cell repertoires in COVID-19. In the study overall: Material from acute and convalescent COVID-19 was sourced from the United States, Italy and Spain. PBMCs, B-cell-depleted T cells, or T cells were the source of the cDNA or gDNA that made up the material.

CDR3 length equals 17 residues. Trimming removed 0 bases from V and 1 base from J; junction bases left unmatched: 7. The germline gives CDR1 MNHEY, CDR2 SVGEGT. In the study's own analysis: Using reference gene primer amplification, nucleated cell counts were estimated. Data came from immunoSEQ multiplex PCR; TCRdb stores just in-frame clones and leaves some out. D and trimming were read from the DNA, whereas the V and J calls and clone size are those reported in that table. Found here are over 50,000 clones, around four fifths of them singletons; the top ten hold roughly 5.7%. The chain is built from TRBV6-2 or TRBV6-3 and TRBJ2-7; 9 bases are shared with TRBD1. The clonotype comes from a man between 70 and 80 years old with acute or convalescent COVID-19. The source material was peripheral blood. The CDR3 spells CASSYSGDREVSYEQYF. The DNA of the CDR3 is TGTGCCAGCAGTTACTCCGGGGACAGGGAAGTATCCTACGAGCAGTACTTC.